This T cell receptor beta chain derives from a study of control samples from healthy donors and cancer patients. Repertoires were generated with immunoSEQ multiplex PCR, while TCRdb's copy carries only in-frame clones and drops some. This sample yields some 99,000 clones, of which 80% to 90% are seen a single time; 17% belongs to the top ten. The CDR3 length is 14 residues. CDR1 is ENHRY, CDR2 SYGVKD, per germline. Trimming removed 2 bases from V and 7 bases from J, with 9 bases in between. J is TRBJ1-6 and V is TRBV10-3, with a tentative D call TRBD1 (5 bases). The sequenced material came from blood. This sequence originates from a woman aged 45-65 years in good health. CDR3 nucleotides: TGTGCCATCAGTGAGGACAGTGGAAATTCACCCCTCCACTTT. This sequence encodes CAISEDSGNSPLHF.